One and the same sample provided the 14 T cell receptor beta chains below, sequenced in a study of a mutant IDH1 vaccine in newly diagnosed glioma. The data were produced by immunoSEQ multiplex PCR, yet TCRdb's version contains in-frame clones alone and is incomplete. Among roughly 50,000 clones, less than 85% were seen once, and the ten largest hold 2.5% to 3.5%. As to time point: week 5, during vaccination. In the vaccine, a single dose held 300 ug of the mutant IDH1 20-mer peptide, along with topical imiquimod. Antigens of these TCRs are unknown. This specimen consisted of PBMCs, obtained from a glioma patient whose treatment included an IDH1 peptide vaccine. These receptor sequences come from a woman between 18 and 29 years old with glioma. Some clones in this sample may be carry-over from other donors' samples.

In its sample, this clone was seen a few times. This sequence joins TRBV9 and TRBJ2-2; no clear D gene. V was clipped by 3 bases and J by 7 bases, with 4 bases between them. In germline, CDR1 is SGDLS, CDR2 YYNGEE. The CDR3 spans 11 residues. Written as DNA, the CDR3 is TGTGCCAGCAGCGATAGCGGGGAGCTGTTTTTT. It encodes CASSDSGELFF.

J is TRBJ2-5 and V is TRBV4-1; 10 positions match TRBD2. Per the germline V gene, CDR1 is MGHRA and CDR2 is YSYEKL. CDR3 length equals 19 residues. The V gene end was trimmed by 1 base and the J gene end by 0 bases; junction bases not matched to a gene: 11. The CDR3 DNA sequence: TGCGCCAGCAGCCAAGGTCGGCGTACTAGCGGGGATAACCAAGAGACCCAGTACTTC. Its translation: CASSQGRRTSGDNQETQYF.

The chain carries TRBV2 and TRBJ2-5; 9 bases map to TRBD2. V trimming: 7 bases; J trimming: 5 bases; junction bases outside the gene matches: 5. Germline CDR1 SNHLY, CDR2 FYNNEI. The CDR3 is 13 residues long. CDR3 sequence: CASKAGGEETQYF. The CDR3 DNA reads TGTGCCAGCAAGGCGGGAGGGGAGGAGACCCAGTACTTC.

The chain joins TRBV4-1 to TRBJ1-4; D might be TRBD1 (5 bases). This CDR3 has 16 amino acids. Germline V gene data show CDR1 as MGHRA and CDR2 as YSYEKL. The V end was cut by 0 bases, the J end by 6 bases, with 14 bases between. The CDR3 spells CASSQDPGQGDEKLFF. As DNA, the CDR3 is TGCGCCAGCAGCCAAGATCCCGGGCAGGGTGATGAAAAACTGTTTTTT.

This rearrangement joins TRBV7-9 to TRBJ1-1, with D possibly matching TRBD1 (6 bases). The CDR3 sequence is 15 residues long. V lost 3 bases and J lost 1, with 12 bases in between. Germline CDR1 reads SEHNR; CDR2 reads FQNEAQ (reference sequence). The CDR3 loop is CASSLGGGPNTEAFF. For the CDR3, the DNA is TGTGCCAGCAGCTTGGGGGGCGGACCGAACACTGAAGCTTTCTTT. The full variable domain, in which reference TRBV7-9 and TRBJ1-1 provide the parts outside the CDR3, is DTGVSQNPRHKITKRGQNVTFRCDPISEHNRLYWYRQTLGQGPEFLTYFQNEAQLEKSRLLSDRFSAERPKGSFSTLEIQRTEQGDSAMYLCASSLGGGPNTEAFFGQGTRLTVV.

This clone has more than one count but fewer than ten. The chain recombines TRBV2 with TRBJ2-1, with 8 bases matching TRBD2. The CDR3 is made up of 13 amino acids. Germline CDR1 is SNHLY and CDR2 is FYNNEI. Trimming cost V 8 bases and J 6 bases; bases outside gene matches: 6. The CDR3 loop reads CASGERGFNEQFF. As DNA, the CDR3 is TGTGCCAGCGGGGAGCGGGGGTTCAATGAGCAGTTCTTC. The full variable domain, with the rest looked up from reference TRBV2 and TRBJ2-1, is EPEVTQTPSHQVTQMGQEVILRCVPISNHLYFYWYRQILGQKVEFLVSFYNNEISEKSEIFDDQFSVERPDGSNFTLKIRSTKLEDSAMYFCASGERGFNEQFFGPGTRLTVL.

The chain is built from TRBV14 and TRBJ2-1; 9 positions match TRBD2. Germline assignment: CDR1 SGHDN and CDR2 FVKESK. This CDR3 region has 17 residues. J gave up 2 bases and V 3 bases, and 8 bases lay outside the gene matches. The CDR3: CASSHPPGGRAYNEQFF. Written as DNA, the CDR3 is TGTGCCAGCAGCCACCCGCCCGGCGGGAGGGCCTACAATGAGCAGTTCTTC.

V and J are TRBV2 and TRBJ1-2, with TRBD1 as a possible D gene (5 bases). Germline lookup yields CDR1 SNHLY and CDR2 FYNNEI. The CDR3 length is 16 residues. V was cut by 11 bases and J by 2 bases, with 24 bases left in between. In DNA form, the CDR3 reads TGTGCCCGGAGCTTGGGGACGGAGTTCATCAACTATGGCTACACCTTC. This encodes CARSLGTEFINYGYTF.

The chain joins TRBV5-6 to TRBJ2-1, with 7 bases identical to TRBD2. The J segment lost 12 bases and the V segment lost 0 bases, leaving 3 bases of the junction unmatched. CDR1 and CDR2 from the germline V gene are SGHDT and YYEEEE. The CDR3 length is 12 residues. This chain's CDR3 is CASSLGEGRQFF. The DNA of the CDR3 is TGTGCCAGCAGCTTGGGGGAGGGAAGGCAGTTCTTC.

The sample holds a few counts of this clone. The J gene is TRBJ1-3, the V gene TRBV7-8; TRBD1 might be the D (6 bases). CDR1 SGHVS and CDR2 FQNEAQ come from the germline V gene. CDR3 length equals 17 residues. Trimming removed 5 bases at V and 5 bases at J, with 22 bases between. CDR3 region: CASSPGVGGGKRNTIYF. The DNA of the CDR3 is TGTGCCAGCAGCCCAGGAGTTGGAGGGGGTAAACGAAACACCATATATTTT.

This clone was found once. The chain has TRBV9 and TRBJ2-2, with D unresolved. Per the germline V gene, CDR1 is SGDLS and CDR2 is YYNGEE. This CDR3 is 12 amino acids long. V was clipped by 6 bases and J by 7 bases, with 10 bases between them. The chain's CDR3 is CASTDYGGELFF. DNA for the CDR3: TGTGCCAGCACGGATTACGGCGGGGAGCTGTTTTTT.

The V call is TRBV7-9, the J call TRBJ1-1, with TRBD1 matching over 8 bases. J gave up 4 bases and V 5 bases, and 12 bases lay outside the gene matches. CDR1 is SEHNR and CDR2 is FQNEAQ in the germline V gene (reference sequence). CDR3 size: 16 residues. This chain's CDR3 is CASSMRTGFYVTEAFF. CDR3 coding DNA: TGTGCCAGCAGCATGCGGACAGGGTTTTATGTCACTGAAGCTTTCTTT.

This clone was detected once. The chain employs TRBV7-9 and TRBJ1-4, with D unclear. This CDR3 contains 14 residues. In germline, CDR1 is SEHNR, CDR2 FQNEAQ (reference sequence). The V and J ends lost 5 bases and 8 bases respectively, with 15 bases between them. The CDR3 protein is CASSPGWTGEKLFF. CDR3 bases: TGTGCCAGCAGCCCGGGCTGGACTGGAGAAAAACTGTTTTTT.

V and J are TRBV4-1 and TRBJ1-1, with D maybe TRBD1 (6 bases). Trimming removed 0 bases from V and 6 bases from J, with 11 bases in between. The CDR3 sequence is 14 residues long. Looked up from germline, CDR1 is MGHRA and CDR2 is YSYEKL. Here the CDR3 reads CASSQDGGLAEAFF. The CDR3 DNA reads TGCGCCAGCAGCCAAGATGGGGGGCTGGCTGAAGCTTTCTTT.